This entry concerns a single T cell receptor (beta chain). Its target is unknown. The data belong to a study of vaccination effects on CD4 cells after COVID-19. Looking at the study overall: It was a median of 72 days after the second dose that post-vaccine samples were obtained. Wells each received 1.8 million or so PBMC, cultured with around 9.6 IU/ml IL-2 and 9.5 to 10 ug/ml peptides.

Profiling relied on immunoSEQ multiplex PCR, and the TCRdb table lists in-frame clones only, not all of them. Of about 73,000 clones listed, around 67% are singletons. The V gene's germline CDR1 is SGHRS and CDR2 YFSETQ. The CDR3 length is 14 residues. V dropped 4 bases and J dropped 8 bases, with 15 bases sitting between them. Subsequent to a culture period of less than twelve days, CD4+ T cells were isolated. Two-dose vaccination with either BNT162b2 or mRNA-1273 was given to the participants. Both day 3 and day 7 saw half the medium replaced with IL-2 medium. This receptor was obtained from a human donor who received a COVID-19 vaccine. Sequencing used CD4+ T cells from PBMCs cultured without peptide, obtained after COVID-19 vaccination. This sequence joins TRBV5-1 and TRBJ1-4, with D possibly being TRBD1 (5 bases). The CDR3 nucleotides are TGCGCCAGCAGCCCAAGGGGAAGCGGGGAAAAACTGTTTTTT. Translation gives CASSPRGSGEKLFF.